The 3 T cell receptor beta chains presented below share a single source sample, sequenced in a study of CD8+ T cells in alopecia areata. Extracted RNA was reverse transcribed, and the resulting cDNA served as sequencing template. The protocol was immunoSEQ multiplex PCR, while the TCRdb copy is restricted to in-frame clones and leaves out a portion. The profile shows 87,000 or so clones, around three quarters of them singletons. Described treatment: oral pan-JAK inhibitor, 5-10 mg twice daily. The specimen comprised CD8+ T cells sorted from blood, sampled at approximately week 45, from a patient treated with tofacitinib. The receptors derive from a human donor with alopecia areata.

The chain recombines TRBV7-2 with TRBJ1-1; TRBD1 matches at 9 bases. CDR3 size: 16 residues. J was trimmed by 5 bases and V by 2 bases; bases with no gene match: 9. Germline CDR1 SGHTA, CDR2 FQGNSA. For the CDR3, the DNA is TGTGCCAGCAGCTTAACACAGGGGGCTAGTTGGACTGAAGCTTTCTTT. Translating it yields CASSLTQGASWTEAFF.

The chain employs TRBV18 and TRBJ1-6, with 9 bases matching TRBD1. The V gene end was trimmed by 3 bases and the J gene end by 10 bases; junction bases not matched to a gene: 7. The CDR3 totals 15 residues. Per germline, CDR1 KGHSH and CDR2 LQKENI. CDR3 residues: CASSPPGQGVSPLHF. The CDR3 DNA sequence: TGTGCCAGCTCACCCCCGGGACAGGGAGTATCACCCCTCCACTTT.

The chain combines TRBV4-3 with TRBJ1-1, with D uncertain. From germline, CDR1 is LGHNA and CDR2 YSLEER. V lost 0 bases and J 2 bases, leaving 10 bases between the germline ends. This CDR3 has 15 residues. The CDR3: CASSQDRASNTEAFF. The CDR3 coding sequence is TGCGCCAGCAGCCAAGATAGGGCCAGTAACACTGAAGCTTTCTTT.